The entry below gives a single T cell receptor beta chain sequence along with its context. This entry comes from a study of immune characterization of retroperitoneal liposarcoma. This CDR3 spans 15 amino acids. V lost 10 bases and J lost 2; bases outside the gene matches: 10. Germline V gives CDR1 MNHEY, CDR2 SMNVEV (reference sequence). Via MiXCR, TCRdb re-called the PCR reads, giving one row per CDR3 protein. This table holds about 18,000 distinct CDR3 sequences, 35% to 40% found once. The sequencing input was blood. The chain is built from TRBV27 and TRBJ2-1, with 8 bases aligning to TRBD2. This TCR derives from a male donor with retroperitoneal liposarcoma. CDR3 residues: CATGKRERTYNEQFF. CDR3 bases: TGTGCCACGGGGAAGCGGGAGCGAACCTACAATGAGCAGTTCTTC.